Here is one T cell receptor (beta chain) with its context. Its antigen is not identified. TCRdb's table, derived via immunoSEQ multiplex PCR, lists solely in-frame clones and lacks some. In the table there are approximately 150,000 clones, about 90% of which are singletons. This record comes from a study of T cell responses to AZD1222 COVID-19 vaccine. With 6 bases clipped from V and 6 bases from J, the junction kept 8 bases outside the gene matches. The CDR3 runs 14 residues. From germline, CDR1 is MNHEY and CDR2 SVGAGI. Whole-study findings and limits: Repertoires were obtained only post-peak T cell response. The donor group comprised mostly white British people and more females; the analysis possibly underestimated clonal diversity.

The sample consisted of peripheral blood, taken 28 days after the second AZD1222 dose. The sequence came from an adult who received the AZD1222 COVID-19 vaccine. The J gene is TRBJ1-5, the V gene TRBV6-5, with 7 positions matching TRBD1. CDR3 sequence reads: CASSGGGGGQPQHF. As DNA, the CDR3 is TGTGCCAGCAGCGGAGGGGGCGGTGGTCAGCCCCAGCATTTT.